This T cell receptor (beta chain) is drawn from a study of vaccination and CD4 T cells after COVID-19. This CDR3 is 17 amino acids long. The V segment lost 4 bases and the J segment 0 bases; nucleotides outside the gene matches: 8. TCRdb processed the PCR reads anew with MiXCR; each CDR3 protein has one entry. Counted here are 12,000 to 15,000 distinct CDR3 sequences, 69% occurring once; the ten biggest clones make up 0.95% to 1.3%. The clonotype comes from a human donor who had recovered from COVID-19. This specimen consisted of CD4+ T cells from blood, obtained after SARS-CoV-2 vaccination. V and J are TRBV12-3 or TRBV12-4 and TRBJ2-2; TRBD2 matches 7 bases. DNA of the CDR3: TGTGCCAGCAGTTCGCACCCTGGACTAGCGAACACCGGGGAGCTGTTTTTT. It is translated as CASSSHPGLANTGELFF.